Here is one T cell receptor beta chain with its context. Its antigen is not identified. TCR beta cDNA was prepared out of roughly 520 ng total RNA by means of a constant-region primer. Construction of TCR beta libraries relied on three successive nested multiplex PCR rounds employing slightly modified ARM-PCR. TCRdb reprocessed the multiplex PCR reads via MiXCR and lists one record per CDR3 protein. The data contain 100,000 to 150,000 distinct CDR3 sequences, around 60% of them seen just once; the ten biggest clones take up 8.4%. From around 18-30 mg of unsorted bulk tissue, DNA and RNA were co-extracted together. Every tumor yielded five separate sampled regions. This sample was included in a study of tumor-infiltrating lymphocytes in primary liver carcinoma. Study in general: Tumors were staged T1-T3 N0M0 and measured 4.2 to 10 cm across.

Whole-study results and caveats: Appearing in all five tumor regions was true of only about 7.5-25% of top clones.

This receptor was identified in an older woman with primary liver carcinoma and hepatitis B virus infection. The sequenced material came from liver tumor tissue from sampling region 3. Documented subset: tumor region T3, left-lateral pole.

The CDR3 DNA sequence: TGTGCCAGCAGCTACGGGGGTGGGGGCACAGATACGCAGTATTTT. Translated, it gives CASSYGGGGTDTQYF. The chain links TRBV11-3 to TRBJ2-3; D possibly corresponds to TRBD2 (6 bases). CDR3 length: 15 residues. V gave up 4 bases and J gave up 1 base, with 12 bases separating them. CDR1 and CDR2 (germline): SGHNT, YENEEA.